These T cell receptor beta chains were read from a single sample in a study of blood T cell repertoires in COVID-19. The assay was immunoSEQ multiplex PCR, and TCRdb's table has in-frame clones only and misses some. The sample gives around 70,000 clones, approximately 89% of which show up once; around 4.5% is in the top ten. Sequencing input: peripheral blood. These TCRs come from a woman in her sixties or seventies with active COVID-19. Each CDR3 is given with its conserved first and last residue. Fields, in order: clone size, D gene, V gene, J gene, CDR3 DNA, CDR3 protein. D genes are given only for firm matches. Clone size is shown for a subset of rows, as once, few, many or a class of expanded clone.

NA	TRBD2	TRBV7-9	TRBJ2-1	TGTGCCAGCACCCGAGGGCTAGCGGGAGGCGATGAGCAGTTCTTC	CASTRGLAGGDEQFF
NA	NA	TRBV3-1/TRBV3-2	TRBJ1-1	TGTGCCAGCAGCCAAGATGGTCGGAGCACTGAAGCTTTCTTT	CASSQDGRSTEAFF
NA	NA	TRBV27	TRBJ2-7	TGTGCCAGCAGTTTGTCACGGTTTGCCGAGCAGTACTTC	CASSLSRFAEQYF
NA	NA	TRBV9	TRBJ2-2	TGTGCCAGCAGTTTTAAAGGACAGACCACCGGGGAGCTGTTTTTT	CASSFKGQTTGELFF
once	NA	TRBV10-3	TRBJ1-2	TGTGCCATCAGTGAGCGAGGGAGGGGACCTGCTAACTATGGCTACACCTTC	CAISERGRGPANYGYTF
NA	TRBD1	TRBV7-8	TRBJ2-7	TGTGCCAGCAGCTTCCCGGGACAGGGAACCTACGAGCAGTACTTC	CASSFPGQGTYEQYF
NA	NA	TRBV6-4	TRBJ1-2	TGTGCCAGCAGTACCGGGACAAGCAACTATGGCTACACCTTC	CASSTGTSNYGYTF
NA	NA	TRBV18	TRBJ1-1	TGTGCCAGCTCACTACTGCAAACTGAAGCTTTCTTT	CASSLLQTEAFF
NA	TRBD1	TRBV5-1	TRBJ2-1	TGCGCCAGCAGGCTTTCCGGGACAGGGAGGGCCGGTGAGCAGTTCTTC	CASRLSGTGRAGEQFF
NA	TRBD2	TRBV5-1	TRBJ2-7	TGCGCCAGCAGCTTGGTGGCGGGCCTAGCGGGGGACTACGAGCAGTACTTC	CASSLVAGLAGDYEQYF
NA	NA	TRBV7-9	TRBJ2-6	TGTGCCAGCAGCTTAGCTGCAGGGGCTGGGGCCAACGTCCTGACTTTC	CASSLAAGAGANVLTF
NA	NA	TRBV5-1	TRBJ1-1	TGCGCCAGCAGCTCTATAACAGGATTGAACACTGAAGCTTTCTTT	CASSSITGLNTEAFF
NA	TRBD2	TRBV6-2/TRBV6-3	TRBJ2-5	TGTGCCAGCAGTTACACACCGGGACTAGCGGAAGAGACCCAGTACTTC	CASSYTPGLAEETQYF
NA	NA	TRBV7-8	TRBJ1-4	TGTGCCAGCAGCCAGACAGTACCTAATGAAAAACTGTTTTTT	CASSQTVPNEKLFF
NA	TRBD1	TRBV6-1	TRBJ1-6	TGTGCCAGCAGTGAAGACAGGGGCCTCAATTCACCCCTCCACTTT	CASSEDRGLNSPLHF
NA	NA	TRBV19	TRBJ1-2	TGTGCCAGTAGTAGAACAGAAAACTATGGCTACACCTTC	CASSRTENYGYTF
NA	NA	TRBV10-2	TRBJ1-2	TGCGCCAGCAGTGAGTATGAAGGGGCAGGATATGGCTACACCTTC	CASSEYEGAGYGYTF
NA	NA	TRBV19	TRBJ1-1	TGTGCCAGTACTACCCCCGGGAGTTGGAACACTGAAGCTTTCTTT	CASTTPGSWNTEAFF
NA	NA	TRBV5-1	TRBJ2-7	TGCGCCAGCAGCTTGGACAGCCCCTACGAGCAGTACTTC	CASSLDSPYEQYF
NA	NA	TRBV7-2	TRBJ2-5	TGTGCCAGCAGCGCTGGTTGGAGGGGTGAGACCCAGTACTTC	CASSAGWRGETQYF
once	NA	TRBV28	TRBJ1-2	TGTGCCAGCAGCCCGGGCGGGCAGAGCCTCAACTATGGCTACACCTTC	CASSPGGQSLNYGYTF
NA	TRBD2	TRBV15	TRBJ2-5	TGTGCCACCAGCAGATCCCCGGGACTAGAAGAGACCCAGTACTTC	CATSRSPGLEETQYF
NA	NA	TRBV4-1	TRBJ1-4	TGCGCCAGCAGCCGCCAACTGATTCATGAAAAACTGTTTTTT	CASSRQLIHEKLFF
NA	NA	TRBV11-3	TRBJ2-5	TGTGCCAGCAGCCGCACTAACCAAGAGACCCAGTACTTC	CASSRTNQETQYF
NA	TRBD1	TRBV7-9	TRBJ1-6	TGTGCCAGCAGCTTAGGGACAGGGGATTATAATTCACCCCTCCACTTT	CASSLGTGDYNSPLHF
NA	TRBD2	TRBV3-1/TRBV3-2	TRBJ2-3	TGTGCCAGCTCGGCCTTAGCGGGAGGGAGGGGCACAGATACGCAGTATTTT	CASSALAGGRGTDTQYF
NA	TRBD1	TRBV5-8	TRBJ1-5	TGTGCCAGCAGCTTGAGACAGGGGGTTAGCAATCAGCCCCAGCATTTT	CASSLRQGVSNQPQHF
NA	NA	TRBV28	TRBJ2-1	TGTGCCAGCAGTTTATCCCCAGAGGGTGAGCAGTTCTTC	CASSLSPEGEQFF
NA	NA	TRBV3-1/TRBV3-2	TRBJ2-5	TGTGCCAGCAGCCAAGTTGGTGGAGCAGGGTATGAGACCCAGTACTTC	CASSQVGGAGYETQYF
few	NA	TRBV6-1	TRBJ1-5	TGTGCCAGCAGTGAATTGGGCAGGGAACAGCCCCAGCATTTT	CASSELGREQPQHF
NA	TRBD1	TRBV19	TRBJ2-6	TGTGCCAGTAGTATTATGCCGGGACAGGGCTCTGGGGCCAACGTCCTGACTTTC	CASSIMPGQGSGANVLTF
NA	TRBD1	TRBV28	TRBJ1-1	TGTGCCAGCAGTTTGGGGACAGGGGTCACTGAAGCTTTCTTT	CASSLGTGVTEAFF